Relative to its sample, the clone carrying this TCR beta chain is large. Its antigen is still unknown. The CDR3 length is 16 residues. V gave up 4 bases and J gave up 7 bases; unmatched junction bases: 16. Germline lookup yields CDR1 SGHVS and CDR2 FNYEAQ. This sample is drawn from a study of immune evolution from preneoplasia to lung adenocarcinoma. Overall study results and limits: Later-stage lesions appeared to have more T cells, more diversity, less clonality.

Between the mid-2010s and the late 2010s, patients underwent resection in Japan or China. H&E slides confirmed each diagnosis, reviewed by two pathologists independently. Here immunoSEQ multiplex PCR was the method, and the copy in TCRdb shows in-frame clones only, minus some. In the table there are about 7,000 clones, roughly three quarters of which are singletons. Sequencing was performed on FFPE adjacent normal lung tissue. The sequence came from a person aged 60-79 years with lung adenocarcinoma. V is TRBV7-6 and J is TRBJ2-7; 7 bases map to TRBD1. The CDR3 DNA reads TGTGCCAGCAGCTCCCTCGCCGGGACAGACGCTAGTGAGCAGTACTTC. Residues: CASSSLAGTDASEQYF.